This record covers a single T cell receptor (beta chain). The antigen remains unidentified. Before the COVID-19 pandemic, during about 2010-2018, CD4+ T cells were taken from unexposed donors. CD4+ T cells were isolated from the cells after less than 13 days of culture. Unexposed-donor CD4+ T cells were probed with SARS-CoV-2 S/N and four cold-coronavirus spikes, cells permitting. The CDR3 extends over 17 amino acids. The ends lost 3 bases at V and 0 bases at J; junction bases unmatched: 9. Germline V lookup: CDR1 SGDLS, CDR2 YYNGEE. The data stem from a study of CD4 T cells in relation to SARS-CoV-2 and coronaviruses. Only in-frame clones appear in the TCRdb table, and some are missing; sequencing was by immunoSEQ multiplex PCR. The profile shows under 30,000 clones, around three quarters of them singletons. Overall study findings and caveats: Compared with monoreactive clones, crossreactive clones showed significantly weaker SARS-CoV-2 expansion.

The sample was CD4+ T cells from PBMCs, cultured in vitro. This TCR came from a human donor in good health. The chain combines TRBV9 with TRBJ1-1; 9 bases align to TRBD1. CDR3 sequence reads: CASSAGQGRRVNTEAFF. The CDR3 coding sequence is TGTGCCAGCAGCGCAGGACAGGGGCGCCGGGTGAACACTGAAGCTTTCTTT.